Included here is one T cell receptor beta chain sequence, with context. Its antigen is still unknown. The PCR contained 60 Vbeta and 13 Jbeta primers. Libraries were prepared by immunoSEQ multiplex PCR; TCRdb keeps only in-frame clonotypes and omits some of them. This table holds about 25,000 clones, under 70% found once. The record originates from a study of cytomegalovirus exposure and HLA in healthy donors. Study background: Earlier work reported 100 million to 130 million unique TCR beta sequences from about 170 million T cells. Study findings and constraints: Available immune exposure information was restricted to CMV serostatus only.

At sampling all donors were nominally healthy, likely with unrecorded immune exposures. The CDR3 totals 13 residues. Trimming pared 1 base from V and 5 bases from J, leaving 8 bases between. CDR1 SEHNR and CDR2 FQNEAQ come from the germline V gene (reference sequence). Sequenced: PBMCs. The chain has TRBV7-9 and TRBJ2-5, with D maybe TRBD2 (5 bases). This TCR came from a woman between 45 and 60 years old in good health and CMV-seronegative. CDR3 sequence (DNA): TGTGCCAGCAGCTTAGGGGAGTTCGAGACCCAGTACTTC. Translated, it gives CASSLGEFETQYF.